This T cell receptor (beta chain) comes out of a study of spatial heterogeneity in lung cancer. A word on this clonotype: Its antigen remains unknown.

The germline V gene has CDR1 WNHNN and CDR2 SYGVQD (reference sequence). Trimming stripped 2 bases from V and 2 bases from J, with 27 bases between. The length of the CDR3 is 21 residues. On each TCR cDNA molecule, a unique molecular identifier was present. One entry per CDR3 protein results from TCRdb running MiXCR on the 5' RACE reads. The data show about 18,000 distinct CDR3 sequences, about 8.9% seen once. Study-wide results and limits: Whereas they appeared in blood less at follow-up, ubiquitous expanded tumor TCRs appeared there more at resection.

The time point is: blood at routine non-recurrence follow-up after resection. No cell sorting; template was whole RNA from tumor, lung tissue or PBMC. This receptor was obtained from a male donor with early-stage non-small cell lung cancer. The genes are TRBV10-1 and TRBJ2-2; D is unclear. Sequences were derived from PBMCs, sampled at follow-up. The CDR3 protein is CASSERPSVGRRPPNTGELFF. The CDR3 bases are TGCGCCAGCAGTGAGCGCCCCAGCGTTGGCAGGCGTCCACCAAACACCGGGGAGCTGTTTTTT.